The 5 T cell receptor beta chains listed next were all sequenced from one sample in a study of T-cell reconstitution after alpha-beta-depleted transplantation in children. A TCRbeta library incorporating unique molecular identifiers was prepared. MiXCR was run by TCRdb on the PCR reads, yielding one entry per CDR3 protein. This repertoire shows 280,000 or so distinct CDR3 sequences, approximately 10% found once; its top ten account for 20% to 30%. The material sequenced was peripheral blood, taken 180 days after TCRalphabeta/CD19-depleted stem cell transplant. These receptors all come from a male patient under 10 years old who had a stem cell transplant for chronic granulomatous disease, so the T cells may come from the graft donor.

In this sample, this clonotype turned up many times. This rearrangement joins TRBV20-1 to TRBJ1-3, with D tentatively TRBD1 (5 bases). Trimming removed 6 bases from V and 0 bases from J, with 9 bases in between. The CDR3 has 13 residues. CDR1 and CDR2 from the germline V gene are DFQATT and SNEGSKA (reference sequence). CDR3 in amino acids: CSAGTYSGNTIYF. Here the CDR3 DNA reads TGCAGTGCAGGGACCTACTCTGGAAACACCATATATTTT.

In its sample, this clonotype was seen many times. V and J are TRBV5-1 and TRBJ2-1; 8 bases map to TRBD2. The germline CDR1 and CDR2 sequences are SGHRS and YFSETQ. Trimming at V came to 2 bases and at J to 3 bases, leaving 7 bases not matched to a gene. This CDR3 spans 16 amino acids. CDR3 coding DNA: TGCGCCAGCAGCTTACCCCTAGCGGGCCTCTACAATGAGCAGTTCTTC. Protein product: CASSLPLAGLYNEQFF.

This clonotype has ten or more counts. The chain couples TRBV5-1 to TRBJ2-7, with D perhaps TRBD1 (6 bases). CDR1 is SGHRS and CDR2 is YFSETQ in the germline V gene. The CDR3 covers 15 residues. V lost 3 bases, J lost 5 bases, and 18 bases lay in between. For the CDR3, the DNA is TGCGCCAGCAGCTCCACAGGGTCGATTTTGAACGAGCAGTACTTC. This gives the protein CASSSTGSILNEQYF.

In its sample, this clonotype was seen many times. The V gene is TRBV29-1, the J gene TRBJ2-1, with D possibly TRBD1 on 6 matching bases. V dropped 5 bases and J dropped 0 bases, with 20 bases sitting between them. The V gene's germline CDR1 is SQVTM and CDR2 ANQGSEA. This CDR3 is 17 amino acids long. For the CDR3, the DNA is TGCAGCGTTACACAGGGATCCCCTCCGAGCTCCTACAATGAGCAGTTCTTC. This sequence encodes CSVTQGSPPSSYNEQFF.

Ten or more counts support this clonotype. CDR3 amino acids: CSARVRDRYYEQYF. The CDR3 coding sequence is TGCAGTGCTAGAGTCCGGGACAGATACTACGAGCAGTACTTC. This chain links TRBV20-1 with TRBJ2-7, with 7 bases that match TRBD1. The CDR3 runs to 14 residues. With 1 base clipped from V and 3 bases from J, the junction kept 6 bases outside the gene matches. The germline V gene has CDR1 DFQATT and CDR2 SNEGSKA (reference sequence).